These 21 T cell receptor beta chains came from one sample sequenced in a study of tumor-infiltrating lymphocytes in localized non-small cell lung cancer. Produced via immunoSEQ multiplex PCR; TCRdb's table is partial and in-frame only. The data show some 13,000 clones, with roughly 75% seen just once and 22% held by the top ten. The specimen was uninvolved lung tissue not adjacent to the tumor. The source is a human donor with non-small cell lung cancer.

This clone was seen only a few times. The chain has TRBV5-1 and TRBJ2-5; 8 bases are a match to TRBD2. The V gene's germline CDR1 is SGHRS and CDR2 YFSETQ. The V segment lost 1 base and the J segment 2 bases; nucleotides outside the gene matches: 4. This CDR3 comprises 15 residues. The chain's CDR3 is CASSLFGTSQETQYF. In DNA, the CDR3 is TGCGCCAGCAGCTTGTTCGGGACTAGTCAAGAGACCCAGTACTTC.

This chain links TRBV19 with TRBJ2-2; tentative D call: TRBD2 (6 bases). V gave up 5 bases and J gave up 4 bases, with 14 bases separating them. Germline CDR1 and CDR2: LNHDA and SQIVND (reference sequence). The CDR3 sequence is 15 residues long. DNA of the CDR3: TGTGCCAGTAGTTCTTATGGGGGGAGCACCGGGGAGCTGTTTTTT. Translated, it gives CASSSYGGSTGELFF.

This CDR3 is CASSTGQAGELFF. The CDR3 bases are TGTGCCAGCAGTACGGGGCAGGCCGGGGAGCTGTTTTTT. This rearrangement joins TRBV28 to TRBJ2-2; D could derive from TRBD1 or TRBD2 (5 bases each). V lost 5 bases and J lost 6, with 10 bases in between. In germline, CDR1 is MDHEN, CDR2 SYDVKM. The CDR3 totals 13 residues.

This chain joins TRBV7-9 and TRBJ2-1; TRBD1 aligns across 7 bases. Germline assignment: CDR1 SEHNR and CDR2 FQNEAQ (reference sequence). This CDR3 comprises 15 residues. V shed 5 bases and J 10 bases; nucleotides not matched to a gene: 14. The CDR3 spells CASSPRRTGLGEQFF. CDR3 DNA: TGTGCCAGCAGCCCTAGAAGGACAGGCTTAGGGGAGCAGTTCTTC. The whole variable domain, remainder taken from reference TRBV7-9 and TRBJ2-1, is DTGVSQNPRHKITKRGQNVTFRCDPISEHNRLYWYRQTLGQGPEFLTYFQNEAQLEKSRLLSDRFSAERPKGSFSTLEIQRTEQGDSAMYLCASSPRRTGLGEQFFGPGTRLTVL.

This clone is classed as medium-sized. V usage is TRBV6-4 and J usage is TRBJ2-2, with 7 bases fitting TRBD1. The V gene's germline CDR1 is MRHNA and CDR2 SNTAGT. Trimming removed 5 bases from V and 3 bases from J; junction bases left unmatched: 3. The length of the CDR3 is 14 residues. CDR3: CASSRDSDTGELFF. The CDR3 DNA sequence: TGTGCCAGCAGTCGGGACAGCGACACCGGGGAGCTGTTTTTT.

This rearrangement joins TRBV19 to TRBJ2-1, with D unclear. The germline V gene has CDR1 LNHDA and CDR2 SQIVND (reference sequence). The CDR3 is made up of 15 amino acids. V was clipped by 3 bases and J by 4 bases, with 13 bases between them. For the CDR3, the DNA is TGTGCCAGTAGTATCACCCCCCCAGCATACAATGAGCAGTTCTTC. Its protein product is CASSITPPAYNEQFF.

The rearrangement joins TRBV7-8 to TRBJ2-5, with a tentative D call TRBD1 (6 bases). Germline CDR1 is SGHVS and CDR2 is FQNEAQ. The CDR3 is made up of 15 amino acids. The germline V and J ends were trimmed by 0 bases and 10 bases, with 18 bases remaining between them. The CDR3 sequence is CASSLALVGAHVQYF. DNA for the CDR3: TGTGCCAGCAGCTTAGCGCTAGTGGGGGCCCACGTCCAGTACTTC.

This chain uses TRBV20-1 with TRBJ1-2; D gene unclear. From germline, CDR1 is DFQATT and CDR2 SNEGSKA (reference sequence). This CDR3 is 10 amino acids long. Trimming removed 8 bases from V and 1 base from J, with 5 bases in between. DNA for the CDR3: TGCAGTTCGTTTAACTATGGCTACACCTTC. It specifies CSSFNYGYTF.

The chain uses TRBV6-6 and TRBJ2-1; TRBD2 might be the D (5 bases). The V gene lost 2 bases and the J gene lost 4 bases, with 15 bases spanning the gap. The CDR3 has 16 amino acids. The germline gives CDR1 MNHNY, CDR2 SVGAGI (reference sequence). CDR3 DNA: TGTGCCAGCAGTTACGGGTTGGGAGCCCCGTACAATGAGCAGTTCTTC. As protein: CASSYGLGAPYNEQFF.

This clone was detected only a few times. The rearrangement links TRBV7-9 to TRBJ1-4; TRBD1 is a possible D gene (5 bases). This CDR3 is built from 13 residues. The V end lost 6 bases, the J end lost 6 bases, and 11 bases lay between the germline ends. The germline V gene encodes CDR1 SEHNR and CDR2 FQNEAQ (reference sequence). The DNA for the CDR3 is TGTGCCAGCAGACGAGGGGTGGATGAAAAACTGTTTTTT. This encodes CASRRGVDEKLFF.

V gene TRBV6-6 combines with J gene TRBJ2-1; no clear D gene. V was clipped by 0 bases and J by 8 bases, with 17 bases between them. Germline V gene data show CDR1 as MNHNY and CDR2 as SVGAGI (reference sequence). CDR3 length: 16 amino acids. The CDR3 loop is CASSYSMSSSNYEQFF. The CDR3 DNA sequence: TGTGCCAGCAGTTACTCGATGTCGTCTAGTAACTATGAGCAGTTCTTC.

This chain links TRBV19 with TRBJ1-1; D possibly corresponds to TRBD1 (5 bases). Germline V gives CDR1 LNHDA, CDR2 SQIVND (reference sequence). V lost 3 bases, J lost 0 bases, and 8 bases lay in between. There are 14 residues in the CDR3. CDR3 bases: TGTGCCAGTAGTATCGGGGGAATGAACACTGAAGCTTTCTTT. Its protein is CASSIGGMNTEAFF.

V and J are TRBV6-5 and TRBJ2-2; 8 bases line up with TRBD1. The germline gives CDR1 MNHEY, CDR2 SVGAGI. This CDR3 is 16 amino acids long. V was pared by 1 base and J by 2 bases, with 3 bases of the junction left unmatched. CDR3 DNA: TGTGCCAGCAGTTACTGGGGACAGGCTAACACCGGGGAGCTGTTTTTT. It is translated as CASSYWGQANTGELFF.

The CDR3 sequence is CAISESTGTSGSGNEQFF. CDR3 in DNA: TGTGCCATCAGTGAGTCGACGGGGACTAGCGGGTCAGGTAATGAGCAGTTCTTC. V is TRBV10-3 and J is TRBJ2-1; TRBD2 agrees at 12 bases. V lost 0 bases, J lost 7 bases, and 10 bases stayed unmatched. This CDR3 region has 18 residues. From germline, CDR1 is ENHRY and CDR2 SYGVKD.

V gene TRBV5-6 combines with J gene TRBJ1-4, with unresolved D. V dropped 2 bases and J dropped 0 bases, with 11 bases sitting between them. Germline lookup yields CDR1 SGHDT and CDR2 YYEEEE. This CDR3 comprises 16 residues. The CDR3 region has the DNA TGTGCCAGCAGCTTTCTAGGATCGTCAACTAATGAAAAACTGTTTTTT. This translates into CASSFLGSSTNEKLFF.

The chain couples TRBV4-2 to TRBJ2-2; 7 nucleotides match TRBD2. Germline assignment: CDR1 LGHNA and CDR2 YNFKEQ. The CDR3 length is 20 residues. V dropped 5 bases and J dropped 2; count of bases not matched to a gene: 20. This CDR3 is CASSSYYNRPGGANTGELFF. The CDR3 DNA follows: TGTGCCAGCAGCTCATATTACAACCGTCCGGGAGGTGCCAACACCGGGGAGCTGTTTTTT.

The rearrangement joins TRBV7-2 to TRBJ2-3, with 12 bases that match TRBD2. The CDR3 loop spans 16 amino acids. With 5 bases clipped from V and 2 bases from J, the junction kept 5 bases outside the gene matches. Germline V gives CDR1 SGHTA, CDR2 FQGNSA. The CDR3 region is CASSKGLAGFTDTQYF. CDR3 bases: TGTGCCAGCAGCAAGGGACTAGCGGGCTTCACAGATACGCAGTATTTT.

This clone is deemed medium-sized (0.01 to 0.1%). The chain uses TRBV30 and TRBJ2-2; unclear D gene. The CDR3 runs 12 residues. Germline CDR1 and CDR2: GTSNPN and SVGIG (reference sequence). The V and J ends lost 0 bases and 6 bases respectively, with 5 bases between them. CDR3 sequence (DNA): TGTGCCTGGAGTGTAGTAGCCGGGGAGCTGTTTTTT. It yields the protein CAWSVVAGELFF.

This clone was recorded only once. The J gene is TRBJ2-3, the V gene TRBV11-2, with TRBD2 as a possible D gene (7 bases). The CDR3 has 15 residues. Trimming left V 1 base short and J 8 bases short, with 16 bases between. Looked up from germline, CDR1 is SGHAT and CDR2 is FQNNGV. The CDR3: CASSLGWEGQITQYF. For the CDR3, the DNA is TGTGCCAGCAGCTTAGGGTGGGAGGGACAAATTACGCAGTATTTT.

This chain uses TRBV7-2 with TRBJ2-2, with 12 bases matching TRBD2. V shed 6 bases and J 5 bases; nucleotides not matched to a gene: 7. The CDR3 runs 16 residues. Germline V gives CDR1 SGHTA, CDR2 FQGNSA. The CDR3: CASRRAGTSGTGELFF. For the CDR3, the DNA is TGTGCCAGCAGACGGGCCGGGACTAGCGGGACCGGGGAGCTGTTTTTT.

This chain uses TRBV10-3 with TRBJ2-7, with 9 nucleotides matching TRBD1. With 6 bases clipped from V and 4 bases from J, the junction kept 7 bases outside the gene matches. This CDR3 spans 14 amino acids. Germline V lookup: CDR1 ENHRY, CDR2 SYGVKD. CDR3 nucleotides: TGTGCCATCAGAACTGGACAGGGGTTATACGAGCAGTACTTC. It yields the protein CAIRTGQGLYEQYF.